Listed below are T cell receptor beta chains from one sample, sequenced in a study of OX40 agonist ivuxolimab in advanced cancers. Repertoires were generated with immunoSEQ multiplex PCR, while TCRdb's copy carries only in-frame clones and drops some. The repertoire holds fewer than 60,000 clones, with 65% to 90% as singletons. Sequenced material: CD4+ or CD8+ T cells sorted from blood, taken in a trial of the OX40 agonist ivuxolimab. The receptors originated from an adult with an advanced solid tumor such as melanoma, head and neck, liver or kidney cancer. CDR3s include the opening cysteine and the closing phenylalanine or tryptophan. A D gene is named only where the DNA matches it firmly. Some rows mark clone size as missing; the rest say once, few, many or name a class of expanded clone.

TRBJ1-5,.,TRBD1,TRBV28,CASSFGQGKRQPQHF,TGTGCCAGCAGTTTCGGACAGGGAAAGCGTCAGCCCCAGCATTTT
TRBJ1-1,.,.,TRBV29-1,CSVGERTGEAFF,TGCAGCGTGGGTGAGCGGACGGGTGAAGCTTTCTTT
TRBJ1-1,.,TRBD1,TRBV5-6,CASSLPGGTGEAFF,TGTGCCAGCAGCCTGCCGGGAGGGACAGGGGAAGCTTTCTTT
TRBJ2-2,.,.,TRBV5-1,CASSLAGRNTGELFF,TGCGCCAGCAGCTTGGCCGGACGTAACACCGGGGAGCTGTTTTTT
TRBJ1-2,once,.,TRBV7-9,CASSVSGARDYGYTF,TGTGCCAGCAGCGTTTCGGGGGCGCGGGACTATGGCTACACCTTC
TRBJ1-6,.,.,TRBV27,CASSLSGVGSPLHF,TGTGCCAGCAGTTTGTCAGGGGTGGGTTCACCCCTCCACTTT
TRBJ1-5,few,TRBD1,TRBV5-8,CASTPRTGYQPQHF,TGTGCCAGCACCCCCCGGACAGGGTATCAGCCCCAGCATTTT
TRBJ2-1,.,TRBD1,TRBV30,CAWSSTQGVEQFF,TGTGCCTGGAGCAGTACCCAGGGGGTTGAGCAGTTCTTC
TRBJ1-5,.,.,TRBV19,CASSTPLKPQHF,TGTGCCAGTAGTACCCCCTTAAAGCCCCAGCATTTT
TRBJ1-4,few,TRBD1,TRBV7-9,CASSPRGQWKKLFF,TGTGCCAGCAGCCCCAGGGGACAGTGGAAAAAACTGTTTTTT
TRBJ1-2,.,.,TRBV6-1,CASRTSLLYGYTF,TGTGCCAGCAGAACCAGTCTCCTCTATGGCTACACCTTC
TRBJ1-2,.,.,TRBV19,CATKTGSGGYTF,TGTGCCACTAAGACAGGATCAGGAGGCTACACCTTC
TRBJ2-5,.,.,TRBV6-5,CASSRGLWETQYF,TGTGCCAGCAGTCGAGGGCTCTGGGAGACCCAGTACTTC
TRBJ2-7,.,.,TRBV6-9,CASLGTPSSYEQYF,TGTGCCAGCCTCGGGACACCAAGCTCCTACGAGCAGTACTTC
TRBJ2-1,.,TRBD2,TRBV7-6,CASSSTSGGTYNEQFF,TGTGCCAGCAGCTCGACTAGCGGGGGGACTTACAATGAGCAGTTCTTC
TRBJ1-5,few,.,TRBV27,CASRGDNQPQHF,TGTGCCAGCAGGGGAGACAATCAGCCCCAGCATTTT
TRBJ2-1,.,TRBD2,TRBV6-6,CASSPPQRGIGEQFF,TGTGCCAGCAGTCCCCCTCAGCGGGGGATTGGAGAGCAGTTCTTC
TRBJ2-1,.,.,TRBV20-1,CSASYNEQFF,TGCAGTGCTAGCTACAATGAGCAGTTCTTC
TRBJ1-6,.,.,TRBV27,CASSFRGYNSPLHF,TGTGCCAGCAGTTTCAGGGGCTATAATTCACCCCTCCACTTT
TRBJ2-6,.,.,TRBV7-9,CASSLAPAGANVLTF,TGTGCCAGCAGCTTAGCTCCCGCTGGGGCCAACGTCCTGACTTTC
TRBJ1-2,.,TRBD1,TRBV28,CASSLDRFNYGYTF,TGTGCCAGCAGTTTGGACAGGTTTAACTATGGCTACACCTTC
TRBJ2-7,.,.,TRBV27,CASSLSPQAPRYEQYF,TGTGCCAGCAGTTTATCCCCGCAGGCGCCCAGGTACGAGCAGTACTTC
TRBJ2-5,.,.,TRBV27,CASSLSSWETQYF,TGTGCCAGCAGTTTATCTTCCTGGGAGACCCAGTACTTC
TRBJ1-5,once,TRBD1,TRBV11-3,CASSCRDRAYQPQHF,TGTGCCAGCAGTTGCCGGGACAGGGCTTATCAGCCCCAGCATTTT
TRBJ1-2,few,.,TRBV7-9,CASSGTGFSYTF,TGTGCCAGCAGCGGTACAGGGTTCAGCTACACCTTC
TRBJ1-5,.,TRBD1,TRBV7-9,CASSLPGTGNQPQHF,TGTGCCAGCAGCTTACCGGGGACAGGGAATCAGCCCCAGCATTTT
TRBJ1-1,.,TRBD1,TRBV7-2,CASSRDRGGDAFF,TGTGCCAGCAGTCGAGACAGGGGTGGTGATGCTTTCTTT
TRBJ2-5,.,TRBD1,TRBV6-1,CASSRDRDETQYF,TGTGCCAGCAGCCGGGACAGGGACGAGACCCAGTACTTC
TRBJ1-1,.,TRBD1,TRBV5-1,CASSLGDRGPDEAFF,TGCGCCAGCAGCTTGGGAGACAGGGGGCCCGATGAAGCTTTCTTT